This T cell receptor beta chain was retrieved from a study of CD8+CD57+ T cells in acquired aplastic anemia. Study-wide context: CD4+ and CD8+ cells, once sorted, gave DNA averaging roughly 3.2 ug. Study-level points and caveats: Under 35 was the count of CD8+ CDR3 sequences that patients shared with controls. Simpson's diversity of CD8+ cells was not significantly different in patients compared with controls.

Sequenced patients had shown CD8+CD57+ cell expansion by flow cytometry. Template material for TCR beta VDJ and CDR3 profiling consisted of genomic DNA. One entry per CDR3 protein, called by TCRdb with MiXCR from the reads. The table has about 40,000 distinct CDR3 sequences, about 63% seen once. Remarks on this clonotype: Antigen: not known. Sequence at one end of the junction differs from germline and may be a read error.

The CDR3 is 10 amino acids. Germline CDR1 reads SNHLY; CDR2 reads FYNNEI. The J gene is TRBJ2-7, the V gene TRBV2; 7 bases align to TRBD1. The TCR sequence derives from a human donor with aplastic anemia. The specimen sequenced was sorted CD4+, CD8+, or CD8+CD57+ T cells (not recorded which) from PBMCs. The CDR3: CATGVYEQYF. In DNA, the CDR3 is TGCGCCACAGGGGTCTACGAGCAGTACTTC.